This TCR beta chain was sequenced in a study of blood T cell repertoires in COVID-19. In the original workflow: Nucleated cell number was recorded as an estimate derived from reference gene primer amplification. TCRdb's table, derived via immunoSEQ multiplex PCR, lists solely in-frame clones and lacks some. The DNA gave D and trimming, while V, J and clone size come from that table. Of fewer than 250,000 clones in the sample, around four fifths were seen once. The germline CDR1 and CDR2 sequences are SGDLS and YYNGEE. CDR3 length: 13 amino acids. Trimming removed 4 bases from V and 9 bases from J, with 14 bases in between.

Sequencing input: peripheral blood. The chain couples TRBV9 to TRBJ2-1, with TRBD2 as a possible D gene (5 bases). This sequence originates from a man aged 25 to 45 with active or convalescent COVID-19. The CDR3 region is CASSPREEGEQFF. The CDR3 DNA is TGTGCCAGCAGCCCTCGGGAAGAGGGTGAGCAGTTCTTC. Drawing the rest from reference TRBV9 and TRBJ2-1, the complete variable domain is DSGVTQTPKHLITATGQRVTLRCSPRSGDLSVYWYQQSLDQGLQFLIQYYNGEERAKGNILERFSAQQFPDLHSELNLSSLELGDSALYFCASSPREEGEQFFGPGTRLTVL.